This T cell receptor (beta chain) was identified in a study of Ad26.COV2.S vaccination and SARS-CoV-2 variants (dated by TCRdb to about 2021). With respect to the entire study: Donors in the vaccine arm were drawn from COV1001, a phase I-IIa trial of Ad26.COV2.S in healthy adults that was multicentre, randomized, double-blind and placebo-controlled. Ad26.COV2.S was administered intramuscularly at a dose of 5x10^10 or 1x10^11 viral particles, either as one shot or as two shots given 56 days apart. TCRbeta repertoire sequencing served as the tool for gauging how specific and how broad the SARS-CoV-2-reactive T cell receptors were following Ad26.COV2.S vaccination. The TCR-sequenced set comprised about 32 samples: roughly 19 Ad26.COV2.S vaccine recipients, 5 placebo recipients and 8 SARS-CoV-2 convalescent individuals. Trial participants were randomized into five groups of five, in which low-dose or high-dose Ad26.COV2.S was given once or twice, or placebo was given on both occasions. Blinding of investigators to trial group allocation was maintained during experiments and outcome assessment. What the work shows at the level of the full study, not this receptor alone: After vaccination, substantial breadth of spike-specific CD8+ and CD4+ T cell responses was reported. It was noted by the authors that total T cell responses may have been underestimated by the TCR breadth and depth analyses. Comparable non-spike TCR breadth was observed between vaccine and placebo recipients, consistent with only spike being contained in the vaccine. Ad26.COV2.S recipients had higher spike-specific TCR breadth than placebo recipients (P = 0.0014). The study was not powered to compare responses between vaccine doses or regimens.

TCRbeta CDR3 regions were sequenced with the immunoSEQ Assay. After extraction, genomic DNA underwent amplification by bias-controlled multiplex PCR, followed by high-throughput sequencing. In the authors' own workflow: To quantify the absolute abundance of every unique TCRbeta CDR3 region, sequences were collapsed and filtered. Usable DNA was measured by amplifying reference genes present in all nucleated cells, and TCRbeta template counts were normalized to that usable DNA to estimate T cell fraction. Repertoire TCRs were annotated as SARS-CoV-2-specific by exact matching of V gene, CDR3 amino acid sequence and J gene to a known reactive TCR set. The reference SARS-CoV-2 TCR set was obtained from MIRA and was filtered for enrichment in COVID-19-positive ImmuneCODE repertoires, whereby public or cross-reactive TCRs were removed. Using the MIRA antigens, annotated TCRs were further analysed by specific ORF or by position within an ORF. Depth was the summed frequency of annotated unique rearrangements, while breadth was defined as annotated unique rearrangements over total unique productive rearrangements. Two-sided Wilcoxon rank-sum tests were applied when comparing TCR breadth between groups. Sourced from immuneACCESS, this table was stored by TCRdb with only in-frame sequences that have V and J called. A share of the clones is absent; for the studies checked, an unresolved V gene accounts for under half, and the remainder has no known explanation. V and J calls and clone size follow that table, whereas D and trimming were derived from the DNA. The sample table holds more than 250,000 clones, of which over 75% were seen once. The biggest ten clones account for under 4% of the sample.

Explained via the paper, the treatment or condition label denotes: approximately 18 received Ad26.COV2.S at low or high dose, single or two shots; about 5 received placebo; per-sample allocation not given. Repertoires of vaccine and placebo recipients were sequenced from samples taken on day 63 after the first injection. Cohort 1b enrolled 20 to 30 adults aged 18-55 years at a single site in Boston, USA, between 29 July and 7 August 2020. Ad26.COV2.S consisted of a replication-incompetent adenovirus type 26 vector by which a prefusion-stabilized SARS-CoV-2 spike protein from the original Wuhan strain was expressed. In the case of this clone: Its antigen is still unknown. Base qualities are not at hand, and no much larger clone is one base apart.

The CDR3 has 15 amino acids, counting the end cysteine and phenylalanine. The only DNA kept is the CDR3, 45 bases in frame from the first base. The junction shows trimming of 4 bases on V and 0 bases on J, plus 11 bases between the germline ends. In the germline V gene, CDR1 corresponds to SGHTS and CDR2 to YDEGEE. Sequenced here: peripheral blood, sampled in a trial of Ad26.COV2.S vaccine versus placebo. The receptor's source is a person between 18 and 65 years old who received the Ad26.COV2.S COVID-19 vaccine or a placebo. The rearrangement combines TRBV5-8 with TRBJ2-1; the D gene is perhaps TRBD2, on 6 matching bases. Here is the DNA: TGTGCCAGCAGCGGAGGGGTGAGCTCCTACAATGAGCAGTTCTTC. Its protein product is CASSGGVSSYNEQFF. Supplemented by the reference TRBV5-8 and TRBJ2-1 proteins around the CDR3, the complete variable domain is EAGVTQSPTHLIKTRGQQATLRCSPISGHTSVYWYQQALGLGLQFLLWYDEGEERNRGNFPPRFSGRQFPNYSSELNVNALELEDSALYLCASSGGVSSYNEQFFGPGTRLTVL.